This T cell receptor (beta chain) was identified in a study of OX40 agonist ivuxolimab in advanced cancers. Study-level information: While on treatment, patients had intravenous ivuxolimab at 0.01 to 10 mg/kg every 2 weeks.

Concerning this clone itself: Its matching antigen is unknown.

With 3 bases clipped from V and 8 bases from J, the junction kept 16 bases outside the gene matches. The CDR3 is made up of 18 amino acids. Germline values: CDR1 LNHDA, CDR2 SQIVND (reference sequence). This table comes from immunoSEQ multiplex PCR, and its TCRdb copy is limited to in-frame clones, with some not included. Of 26,000 or so clones listed, over 70% are singletons. Notes on the study in general: Averaging showed that CD8+ T cells had more expanded clones than CD4+ did.

The timepoints at which blood was sampled were baseline, cycle 4 day 1, and cycle 7 day 1. The chain recombines TRBV19 with TRBJ2-1; 10 nucleotides agree with TRBD1. This receptor was taken from an adult with an advanced solid tumor such as melanoma, head and neck, liver or kidney cancer. Sequencing used CD4+ or CD8+ T cells sorted from blood, obtained in a trial of the OX40 agonist ivuxolimab. The CDR3: CASSIGLNPTGGFYEQFF. CDR3 nucleotide sequence: TGTGCCAGTAGTATCGGATTAAACCCGACAGGGGGCTTCTATGAGCAGTTCTTC.